The T cell receptor beta chain under discussion was sequenced for a study of blood T cells in healthy people across ages. The CDR3 consists of 16 residues. Trimming took off 1 base at V and 0 bases at J, with 10 bases between the two ends. The germline gives CDR1 SGHTA, CDR2 FQGNSA. With a J-beta primer mix and a sample-barcoded 5' primer, a second PCR ran roughly 6 to 11 cycles. From the 5' RACE reads, TCRdb called clonotypes with MiXCR, one entry per CDR3 protein. The repertoire holds some 1.5 million distinct CDR3 sequences, 42% seen once, with around 4% in the top ten. The sample was blood. The chain uses TRBV7-2 and TRBJ1-3; the D is unclear. This receptor was obtained from a woman younger than 35 in good health. The CDR3 sequence is CASSLEGQVSGNTIYF. CDR3 in DNA: TGTGCCAGCAGCTTAGAAGGCCAAGTCTCTGGAAACACCATATATTTT.